This T cell receptor beta chain emerged from a study of blood T cell repertoires in COVID-19. Study summary: Sites in the United States, Italy and Spain provided acute and convalescent COVID-19 samples.

As handled by the study authors: Estimation of nucleated cell counts relied on the amplification of reference gene primers. Repertoires were generated with immunoSEQ multiplex PCR, while TCRdb's copy carries only in-frame clones and drops some. V and J calls and clone size are given by that table; D and trimming were obtained from the DNA. Of 250,000 to 350,000 clones listed, about 81% are singletons. The germline CDR1 and CDR2 sequences are LNHNV and YYDKDF (reference sequence). The CDR3 sequence is 15 residues long. V lost 0 bases and J 9 bases, leaving 17 bases between the germline ends. The sample comprised peripheral blood. The sequence was obtained from a human donor with COVID-19, enrolled during active disease. The donor label of this sample is uncertain. The V gene is TRBV15, the J gene TRBJ1-2, with D possibly TRBD1 on 6 matching bases. The CDR3 spells CATSREGAPDWSYTF. CDR3 sequence (DNA): TGTGCCACCAGCAGAGAGGGGGCCCCCGATTGGAGCTACACCTTC.